This T cell receptor beta chain was profiled in a study of blood T cell repertoires in COVID-19. Turning to the study itself: Acute and convalescent COVID-19 specimens originated in the United States, Italy and Spain.

Participants were aged about 18 to 89 years from more than 20 US areas. Assignments of participants to cohorts depended upon their own reported clinical history. CDR3 size: 15 residues. Germline lookup yields CDR1 LGHDT and CDR2 YNNKEL (reference sequence). The V and J ends lost 3 bases and 0 bases respectively, with 9 bases between them. Generated by immunoSEQ multiplex PCR, the TCRdb table keeps only in-frame clones and is missing some. The profile shows some 340,000 clones, roughly 90% of them singletons. The V gene is TRBV3-1 (or the pseudogene TRBV3-2), the J gene TRBJ1-3; D remains unclear. The TCR was taken from a woman in her twenties or thirties who had been exposed to COVID-19. Sequencing input: PBMCs or T cells enriched from blood (not recorded which). CDR3 residues: CASSHIVDSGNTIYF. In DNA form, the CDR3 reads TGTGCCAGCAGCCACATAGTAGACTCTGGAAACACCATATATTTT.